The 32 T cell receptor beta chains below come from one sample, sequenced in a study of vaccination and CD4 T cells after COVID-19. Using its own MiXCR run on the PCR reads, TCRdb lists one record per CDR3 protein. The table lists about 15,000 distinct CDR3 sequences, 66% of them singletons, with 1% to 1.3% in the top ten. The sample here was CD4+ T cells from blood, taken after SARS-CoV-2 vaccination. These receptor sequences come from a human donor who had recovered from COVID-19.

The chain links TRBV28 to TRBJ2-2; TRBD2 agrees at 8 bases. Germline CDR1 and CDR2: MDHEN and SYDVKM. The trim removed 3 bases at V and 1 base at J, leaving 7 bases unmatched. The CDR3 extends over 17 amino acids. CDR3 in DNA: TGTGCCAGCAGTTTTACGGGTCTAGCGGGGAACACCGGGGAGCTGTTTTTT. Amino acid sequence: CASSFTGLAGNTGELFF.

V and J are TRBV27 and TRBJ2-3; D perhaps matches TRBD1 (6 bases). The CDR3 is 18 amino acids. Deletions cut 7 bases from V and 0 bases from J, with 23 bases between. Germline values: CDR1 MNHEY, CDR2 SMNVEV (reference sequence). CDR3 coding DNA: TGTGCCAGCAAAATATACGGACAGACCCCATCTAGCACAGATACGCAGTATTTT. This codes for CASKIYGQTPSSTDTQYF.

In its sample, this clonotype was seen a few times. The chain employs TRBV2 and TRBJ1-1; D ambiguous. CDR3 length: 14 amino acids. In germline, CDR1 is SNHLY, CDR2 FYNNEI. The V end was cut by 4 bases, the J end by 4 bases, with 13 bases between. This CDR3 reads CASSGGLRGTEAFF. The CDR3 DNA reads TGTGCCAGCAGTGGTGGACTGCGGGGCACTGAAGCTTTCTTT. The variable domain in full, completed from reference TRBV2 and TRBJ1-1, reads EPEVTQTPSHQVTQMGQEVILRCVPISNHLYFYWYRQILGQKVEFLVSFYNNEISEKSEIFDDQFSVERPDGSNFTLKIRSTKLEDSAMYFCASSGGLRGTEAFFGQGTRLTVV.

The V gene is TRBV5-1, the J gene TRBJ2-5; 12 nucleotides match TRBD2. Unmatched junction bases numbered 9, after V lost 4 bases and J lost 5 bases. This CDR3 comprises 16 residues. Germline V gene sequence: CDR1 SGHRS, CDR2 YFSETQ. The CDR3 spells CASSPLTSGRGETQYF. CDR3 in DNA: TGCGCCAGCAGCCCTCTGACTAGCGGGAGAGGGGAGACCCAGTACTTC.

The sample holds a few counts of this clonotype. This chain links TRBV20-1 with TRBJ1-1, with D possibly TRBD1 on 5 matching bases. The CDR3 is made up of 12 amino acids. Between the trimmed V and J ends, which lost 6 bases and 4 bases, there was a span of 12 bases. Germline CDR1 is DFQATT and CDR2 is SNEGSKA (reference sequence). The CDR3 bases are TGCAGTGCCCGCGGAGGGGCCACTGAAGCTTTCTTT. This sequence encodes CSARGGATEAFF.

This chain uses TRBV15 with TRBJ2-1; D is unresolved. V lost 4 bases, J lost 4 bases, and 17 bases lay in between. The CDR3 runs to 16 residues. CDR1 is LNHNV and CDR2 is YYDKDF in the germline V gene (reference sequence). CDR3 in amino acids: CATSTLMSGIYNEQFF. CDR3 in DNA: TGTGCCACCAGCACCCTAATGTCGGGCATATACAATGAGCAGTTCTTC.

The CDR3 nucleotides are TGTGCCAGCAGTTATCGAGGACAGGGTGTTCGAGCTTTCTTT. Translation: CASSYRGQGVRAFF. V gene TRBV6-5 combines with J gene TRBJ1-1; 8 nucleotides line up with TRBD1. CDR1 is MNHEY, CDR2 SVGAGI, per germline. J was trimmed by 10 bases and V by 3 bases; bases with no gene match: 10. CDR3 length: 14 amino acids.

This CDR3 reads CASSSRRLASNTGELFF. CDR3 DNA sequence: TGTGCCAGCAGCTCCCGGCGACTAGCGTCGAACACCGGGGAGCTGTTTTTT. The chain carries TRBV7-8 and TRBJ2-2; the match to TRBD2 covers 8 bases. Germline CDR1 and CDR2: SGHVS and FQNEAQ. V trimming: 4 bases; J trimming: 0 bases; junction bases outside the gene matches: 7. This CDR3 spans 17 amino acids.

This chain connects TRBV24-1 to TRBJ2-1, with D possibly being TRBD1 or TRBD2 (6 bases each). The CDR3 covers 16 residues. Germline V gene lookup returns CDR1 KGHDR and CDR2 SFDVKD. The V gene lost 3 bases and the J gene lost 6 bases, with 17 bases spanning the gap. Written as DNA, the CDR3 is TGTGCCACCAGTGATGTACGTAGGGGGGATGCCAATGAGCAGTTCTTC. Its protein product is CATSDVRRGDANEQFF.

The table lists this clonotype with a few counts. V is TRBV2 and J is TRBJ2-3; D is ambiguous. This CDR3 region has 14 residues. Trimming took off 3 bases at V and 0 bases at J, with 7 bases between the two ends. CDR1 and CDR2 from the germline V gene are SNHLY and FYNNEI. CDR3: CASSDDISTDTQYF. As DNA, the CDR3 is TGTGCCAGCAGTGACGACATTAGCACAGATACGCAGTATTTT.

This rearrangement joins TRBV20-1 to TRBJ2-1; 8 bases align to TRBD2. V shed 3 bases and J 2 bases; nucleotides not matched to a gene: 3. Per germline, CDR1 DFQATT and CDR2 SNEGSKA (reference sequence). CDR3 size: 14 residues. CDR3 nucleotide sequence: TGCAGTGCTAGGGCGGGAGGTACCTACAATGAGCAGTTCTTC. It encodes CSARAGGTYNEQFF.

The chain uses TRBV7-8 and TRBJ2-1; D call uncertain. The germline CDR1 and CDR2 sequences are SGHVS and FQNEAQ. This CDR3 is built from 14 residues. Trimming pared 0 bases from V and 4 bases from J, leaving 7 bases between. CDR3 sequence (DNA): TGTGCCAGCAGCTTAGCGCACTTGTACAATGAGCAGTTCTTC. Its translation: CASSLAHLYNEQFF.

The CDR3 DNA reads TGCAGTTACCAGCTAGCGGTGAGAACAGATACGCAGTATTTT. Amino acids: CSYQLAVRTDTQYF. The chain carries TRBV20-1 and TRBJ2-3, with 7 nucleotides matching TRBD2. CDR1 and CDR2 (germline): DFQATT, SNEGSKA (reference sequence). The CDR3 sequence is 14 residues long. Trimming at V came to 8 bases and at J to 3 bases, leaving 11 bases not matched to a gene.

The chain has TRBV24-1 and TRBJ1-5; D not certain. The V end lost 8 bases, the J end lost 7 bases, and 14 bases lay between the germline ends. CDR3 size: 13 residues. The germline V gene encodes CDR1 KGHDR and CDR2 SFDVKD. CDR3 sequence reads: CATKRKVWQPQHF. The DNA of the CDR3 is TGTGCCACCAAACGAAAGGTTTGGCAGCCCCAGCATTTT.

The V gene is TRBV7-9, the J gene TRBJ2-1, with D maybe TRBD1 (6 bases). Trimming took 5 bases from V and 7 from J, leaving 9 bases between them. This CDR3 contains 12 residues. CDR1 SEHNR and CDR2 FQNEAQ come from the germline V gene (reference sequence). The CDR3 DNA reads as TGTGCCAGCAGCCAGGACAGAAATGAGCAGTTCTTC. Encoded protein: CASSQDRNEQFF.

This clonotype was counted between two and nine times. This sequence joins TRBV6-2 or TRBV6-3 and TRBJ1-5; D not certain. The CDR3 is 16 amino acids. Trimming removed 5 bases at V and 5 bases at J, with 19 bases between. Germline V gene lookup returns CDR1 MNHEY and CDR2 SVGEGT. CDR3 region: CASSPPARLGYQPQHF. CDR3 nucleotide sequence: TGTGCCAGCAGTCCTCCCGCGAGGCTTGGCTATCAGCCCCAGCATTTT.

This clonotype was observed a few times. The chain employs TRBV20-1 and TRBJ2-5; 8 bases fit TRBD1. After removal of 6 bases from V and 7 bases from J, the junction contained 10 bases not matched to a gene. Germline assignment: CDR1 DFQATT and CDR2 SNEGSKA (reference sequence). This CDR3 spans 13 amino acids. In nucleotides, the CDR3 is TGCAGTGCCCAAGACAGGGGACAGCGGACCCAGTACTTC. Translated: CSAQDRGQRTQYF.

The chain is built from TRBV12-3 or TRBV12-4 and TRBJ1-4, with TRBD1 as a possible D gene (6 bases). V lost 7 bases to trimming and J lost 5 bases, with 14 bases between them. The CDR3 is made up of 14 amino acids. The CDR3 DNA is TGTGCCAGCACCTTGACAGGTTCAAATGAAAAACTGTTTTTT. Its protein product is CASTLTGSNEKLFF.

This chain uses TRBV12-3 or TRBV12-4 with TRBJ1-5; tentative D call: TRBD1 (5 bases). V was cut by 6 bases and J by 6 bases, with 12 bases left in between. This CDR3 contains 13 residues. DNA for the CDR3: TGTGCCAGCAGCCGGGGAGGGACTCAGCCCCAGCATTTT. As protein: CASSRGGTQPQHF.

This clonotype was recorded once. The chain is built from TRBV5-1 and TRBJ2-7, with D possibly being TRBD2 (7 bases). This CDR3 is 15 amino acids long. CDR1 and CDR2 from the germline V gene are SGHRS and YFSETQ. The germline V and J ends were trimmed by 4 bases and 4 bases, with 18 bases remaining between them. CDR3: CASSTATGGRYEQYF. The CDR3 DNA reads TGCGCCAGCAGCACTGCGACGGGGGGCAGGTACGAGCAGTACTTC. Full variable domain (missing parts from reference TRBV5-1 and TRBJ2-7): KAGVTQTPRYLIKTRGQQVTLSCSPISGHRSVSWYQQTPGQGLQFLFEYFSETQRNKGNFPGRFSGRQFSNSRSEMNVSTLELGDSALYLCASSTATGGRYEQYFGPGTRLTVT.

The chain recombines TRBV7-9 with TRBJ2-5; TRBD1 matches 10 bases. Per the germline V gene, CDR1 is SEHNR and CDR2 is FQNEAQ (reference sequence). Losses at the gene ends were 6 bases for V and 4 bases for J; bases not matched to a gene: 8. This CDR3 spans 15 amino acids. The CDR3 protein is CASSPGTGDRETQYF. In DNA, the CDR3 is TGTGCCAGCAGTCCCGGGACAGGGGACCGAGAGACCCAGTACTTC.

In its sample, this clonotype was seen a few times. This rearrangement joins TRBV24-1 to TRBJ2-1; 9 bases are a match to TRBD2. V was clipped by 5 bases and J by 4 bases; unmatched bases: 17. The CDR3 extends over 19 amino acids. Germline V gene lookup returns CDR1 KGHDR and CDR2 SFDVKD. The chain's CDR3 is CATSGRPLAGTPNYNEQFF. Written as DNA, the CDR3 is TGTGCCACCAGTGGGAGGCCACTAGCGGGTACCCCCAATTACAATGAGCAGTTCTTC.

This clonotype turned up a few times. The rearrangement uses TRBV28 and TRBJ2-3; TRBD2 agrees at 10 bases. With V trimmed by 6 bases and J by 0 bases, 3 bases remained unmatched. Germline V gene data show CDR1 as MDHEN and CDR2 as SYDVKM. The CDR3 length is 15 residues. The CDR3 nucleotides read TGTGCCAGCAGGACTAGCGGGCCTAGCACAGATACGCAGTATTTT. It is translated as CASRTSGPSTDTQYF.

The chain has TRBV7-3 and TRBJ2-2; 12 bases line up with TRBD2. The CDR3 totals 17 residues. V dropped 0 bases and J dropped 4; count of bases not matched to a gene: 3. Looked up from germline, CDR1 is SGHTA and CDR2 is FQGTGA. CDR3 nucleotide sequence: TGTGCCAGCAGCTTAACTACTAGCGGGAGGAGCACCGGGGAGCTGTTTTTT. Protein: CASSLTTSGRSTGELFF.

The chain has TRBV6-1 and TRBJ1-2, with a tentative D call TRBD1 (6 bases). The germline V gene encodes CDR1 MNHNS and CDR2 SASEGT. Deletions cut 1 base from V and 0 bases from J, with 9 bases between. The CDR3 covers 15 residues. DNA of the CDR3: TGTGCCAGCAGTGAAGGGACAGTCTCTAACTATGGCTACACCTTC. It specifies CASSEGTVSNYGYTF.

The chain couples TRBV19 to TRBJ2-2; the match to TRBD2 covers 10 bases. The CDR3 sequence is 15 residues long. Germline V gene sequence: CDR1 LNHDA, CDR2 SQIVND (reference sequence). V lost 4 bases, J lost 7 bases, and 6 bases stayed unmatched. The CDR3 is CASSNLAGVVGELFF. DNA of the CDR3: TGTGCCAGTAGTAACCTAGCGGGAGTAGTCGGGGAGCTGTTTTTT.

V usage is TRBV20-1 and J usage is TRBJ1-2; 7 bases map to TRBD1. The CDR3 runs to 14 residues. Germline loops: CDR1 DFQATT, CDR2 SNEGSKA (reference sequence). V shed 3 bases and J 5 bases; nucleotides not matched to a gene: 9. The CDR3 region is CSARRDRERYGYTF. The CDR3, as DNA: TGCAGTGCTAGGCGAGACAGGGAGCGATATGGCTACACCTTC.

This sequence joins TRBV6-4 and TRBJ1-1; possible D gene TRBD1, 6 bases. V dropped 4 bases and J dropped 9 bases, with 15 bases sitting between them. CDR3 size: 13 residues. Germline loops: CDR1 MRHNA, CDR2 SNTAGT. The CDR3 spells CASSVETGNKAFF. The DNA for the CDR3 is TGTGCCAGCAGTGTTGAGACAGGCAATAAAGCTTTCTTT.

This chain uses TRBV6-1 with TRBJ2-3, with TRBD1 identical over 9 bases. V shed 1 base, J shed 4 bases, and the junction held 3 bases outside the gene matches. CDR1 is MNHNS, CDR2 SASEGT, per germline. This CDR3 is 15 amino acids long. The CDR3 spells CASSEGDRAADTQYF. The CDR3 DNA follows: TGTGCCAGCAGTGAAGGGGACAGGGCGGCAGATACGCAGTATTTT.

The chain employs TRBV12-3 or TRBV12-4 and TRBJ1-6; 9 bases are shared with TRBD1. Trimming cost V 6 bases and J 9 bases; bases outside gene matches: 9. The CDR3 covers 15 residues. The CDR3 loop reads CASSSRTGDSSPLHF. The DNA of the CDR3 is TGTGCCAGCAGCTCCAGGACAGGGGATAGTTCACCCCTCCACTTT.

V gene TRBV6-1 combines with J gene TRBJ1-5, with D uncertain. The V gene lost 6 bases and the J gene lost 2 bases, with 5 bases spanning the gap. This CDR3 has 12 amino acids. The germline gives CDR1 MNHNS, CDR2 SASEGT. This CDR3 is CASRMGNQPQHF. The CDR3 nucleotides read TGTGCCAGCAGAATGGGCAATCAGCCCCAGCATTTT.

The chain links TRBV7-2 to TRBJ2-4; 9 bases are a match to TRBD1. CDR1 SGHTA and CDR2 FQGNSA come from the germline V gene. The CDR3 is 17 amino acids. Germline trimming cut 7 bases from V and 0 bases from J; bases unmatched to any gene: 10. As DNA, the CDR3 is TGTGCCAGCACGCCCGGGACAGGGCTTCTAGCCAAAAACATTCAGTACTTC. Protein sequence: CASTPGTGLLAKNIQYF.